The present TCR beta chain was sequenced within a study of blood T cells in healthy people across ages. General study results and limits: Strong correlation linked observed beta diversity and percent naive T cells.

The V gene's germline CDR1 is LGHDT and CDR2 YNNKEL (reference sequence). Trimming stripped 3 bases from V and 4 bases from J, with 10 bases between. The CDR3 has 14 amino acids. With regard to this clonotype: As yet, its antigen is unknown.

Next came a second PCR, run for about 6 to 12 cycles, which used a sample-barcoded 5' primer along with a J-beta primer mix. In TCRdb, the 5' RACE reads were re-called with MiXCR into one record per CDR3 protein. This sample carries around 800,000 distinct CDR3 sequences, approximately 24% of them seen once, and the ten largest clones take 2.5% to 3.5%. Separately, the same data were catalogued under a study of T cells of mothers and their children. This second study notes: Material was donated by three healthy Caucasian mothers and their six children. Mothers and children who were related shared slightly more overlap than unrelated pairs, but not significantly more. No clone of persistent microchimeric T cells was detected.

This clonotype originated in a boy between 10 and 17 years old in good health. The chain has TRBV3-1 and TRBJ2-4, with D possibly being TRBD1 (7 bases). The specimen sequenced was blood. As DNA, the CDR3 is TGTGCCAGCAGCCAGCGGGACAGAAAAAACATTCAGTACTTC. It specifies CASSQRDRKNIQYF.